The 11 T cell receptor beta chains presented below share a single source sample, sequenced in a study of blood T cell repertoires in COVID-19. Clones were read by immunoSEQ multiplex PCR, and TCRdb kept only the in-frame ones, dropping some. The table lists hundreds of thousands of clones, about 89% of them singletons. The sequenced sample was peripheral blood. The source is a woman between 50 and 59 years old with COVID-19, enrolled during active disease.

The chain employs TRBV19 and TRBJ2-2; D is ambiguous. Germline CDR1 and CDR2: LNHDA and SQIVND (reference sequence). The CDR3 contains 15 residues. V was trimmed by 3 bases and J by 6 bases, leaving 14 bases between them. DNA for the CDR3: TGTGCCAGTAGTATCGGAGCCGGGTCTTCCGGGGAGCTGTTTTTT. It codes for CASSIGAGSSGELFF. The whole variable domain, filled in from reference TRBV19 and TRBJ2-2, reads DGGITQSPKYLFRKEGQNVTLSCEQNLNHDAMYWYRQDPGQGLRLIYYSQIVNDFQKGDIAEGYSVSREKKESFPLTVTSAQKNPTAFYLCASSIGAGSSGELFFGEGSRLTVL.

CDR3 nucleotide sequence: TGTGCCAGCAGCGCCCAGGGGGCGCGTAGTGAAAAACTGTTTTTT. Its translation is CASSAQGARSEKLFF. The rearrangement uses TRBV5-4 and TRBJ1-4, with 8 bases identical to TRBD1. The CDR3 length is 15 residues. V was clipped by 4 bases and J by 7 bases; unmatched bases: 9. CDR1 is SGHNT, CDR2 YYREEE, per germline (reference sequence).

The V and J genes are TRBV11-2 and TRBJ2-1; the D gene is possibly TRBD2 (6 bases). The CDR3 consists of 18 residues. The germline V gene has CDR1 SGHAT and CDR2 FQNNGV. Deletions cut 4 bases from V and 0 bases from J, with 19 bases between. This CDR3 is CASSYTLSRTNSYNEQFF. For the CDR3, the DNA is TGTGCCAGCAGCTACACGCTAAGTCGGACTAACTCCTACAATGAGCAGTTCTTC.

The rearrangement links TRBV5-4 to TRBJ2-1, with 8 bases identical to TRBD2. Per germline, CDR1 SGHNT and CDR2 YYREEE (reference sequence). V lost 2 bases and J lost 1; bases outside the gene matches: 2. This CDR3 is 15 amino acids long. The CDR3 here is CASSFSGISYNEQFF. For the CDR3, the DNA is TGTGCCAGCAGCTTTAGCGGGATATCCTACAATGAGCAGTTCTTC. The complete variable domain, with remaining parts taken from reference TRBV5-4 and TRBJ2-1, reads ETGVTQSPTHLIKTRGQQVTLRCSSQSGHNTVSWYQQALGQGPQFIFQYYREEENGRGNFPPRFSGLQFPNYSSELNVNALELDDSALYLCASSFSGISYNEQFFGPGTRLTVL.

This chain connects TRBV19 to TRBJ1-3, with 8 bases identical to TRBD1. This CDR3 is 14 amino acids long. J was trimmed by 4 bases and V by 9 bases; bases with no gene match: 8. The germline V gene encodes CDR1 LNHDA and CDR2 SQIVND (reference sequence). CDR3 DNA: TGTGCCAGCAAACGACAGGGGTTCGGAAACACCATATATTTT. This sequence encodes CASKRQGFGNTIYF.

This clone was observed a handful of times. The chain recombines TRBV7-9 with TRBJ1-3; TRBD1 might be the D (6 bases). Germline values: CDR1 SEHNR, CDR2 FQNEAQ (reference sequence). Deletions cut 5 bases from V and 2 bases from J, with 19 bases between. CDR3 length equals 17 residues. The chain's CDR3 is CASSEFRGRNPGNTIYF. The CDR3 DNA reads TGTGCCAGCAGCGAATTCAGGGGCCGCAACCCTGGAAACACCATATATTTT.

The gene calls are TRBV9 and TRBJ1-1; D is unclear. Trimming pared 1 base from V and 3 bases from J, leaving 13 bases between. The length of the CDR3 is 15 residues. CDR1 and CDR2 from the germline V gene are SGDLS and YYNGEE. CDR3 loop: CASSVRNTGYTEAFF. The CDR3 region has the DNA TGTGCCAGCAGCGTACGAAACACGGGTTACACTGAAGCTTTCTTT.

The chain recombines TRBV7-8 with TRBJ2-5; 14 bases match TRBD2. Germline CDR1 is SGHVS and CDR2 is FQNEAQ. This CDR3 has 17 residues. The V gene end was trimmed by 5 bases and the J gene end by 5 bases; junction bases not matched to a gene: 10. This CDR3 is CASSPGTSGRYGETQYF. In DNA form, the CDR3 reads TGTGCCAGCAGCCCAGGGACTAGCGGGAGATATGGCGAGACCCAGTACTTC.

V and J are TRBV18 and TRBJ2-2, with 9 positions matching TRBD2. V lost 6 bases and J lost 6; bases outside the gene matches: 5. The CDR3 contains 14 residues. CDR1 is KGHSH and CDR2 is LQKENI in the germline V gene. The DNA of the CDR3 is TGTGCCAGCTCCCCCCGCGGGGGGGCCGGGGAGCTGTTTTTT. This codes for CASSPRGGAGELFF.

This chain uses TRBV9 with TRBJ2-1, with TRBD1 matching 9 bases. Germline CDR1 SGDLS, CDR2 YYNGEE. The CDR3 consists of 15 residues. The V segment lost 3 bases and the J segment 6 bases; nucleotides outside the gene matches: 7. The DNA for the CDR3 is TGTGCCAGCAGCGCCCCCGGGACAGGGCCCAATGAGCAGTTCTTC. Encoded protein: CASSAPGTGPNEQFF.

The V gene is TRBV27, the J gene TRBJ2-2; 8 bases are shared with TRBD2. Per the germline V gene, CDR1 is MNHEY and CDR2 is SMNVEV (reference sequence). Trimming cost V 4 bases and J 1 base; bases outside gene matches: 5. The CDR3 totals 16 residues. CDR3 coding DNA: TGTGCCAGCAGTTCCCCGGCGGGGGGGAACACCGGGGAGCTGTTTTTT. Translating it yields CASSSPAGGNTGELFF.